Reported below is one TCR beta chain. Original processing notes: Researchers report that nucleated cell counts were estimated from reference gene primer amplification. The method was immunoSEQ multiplex PCR; TCRdb's version includes in-frame clones alone and lacks a portion of them. The V and J calls and clone size were taken over from that table, and D and trimming were inferred from the DNA. The data show 120,000 to 150,000 clones, with 87% seen just once and about 6.5% held by the top ten. This specimen belongs to a study of blood T cell repertoires in COVID-19. Study overall: From the United States, Italy and Spain came samples of acute and convalescent COVID-19. PBMCs, B-cell-depleted T cells, or T cells provided the cDNA or gDNA that made up the material.

The CDR3 has 20 residues. Germline loops: CDR1 SQVTM, CDR2 ANQGSEA. Trimming at V came to 6 bases and at J to 2 bases, leaving 20 bases not matched to a gene. The chain links TRBV29-1 to TRBJ1-4; 11 nucleotides agree with TRBD1. The sample consisted of peripheral blood. The TCR was taken from a man aged 80 or over with acute or convalescent COVID-19. CDR3 in amino acids: CSVEIPPGQGVLTTNEKLFF. The CDR3, as DNA: TGCAGCGTCGAAATACCCCCGGGACAGGGGGTCTTGACGACTAATGAAAAACTGTTTTTT.